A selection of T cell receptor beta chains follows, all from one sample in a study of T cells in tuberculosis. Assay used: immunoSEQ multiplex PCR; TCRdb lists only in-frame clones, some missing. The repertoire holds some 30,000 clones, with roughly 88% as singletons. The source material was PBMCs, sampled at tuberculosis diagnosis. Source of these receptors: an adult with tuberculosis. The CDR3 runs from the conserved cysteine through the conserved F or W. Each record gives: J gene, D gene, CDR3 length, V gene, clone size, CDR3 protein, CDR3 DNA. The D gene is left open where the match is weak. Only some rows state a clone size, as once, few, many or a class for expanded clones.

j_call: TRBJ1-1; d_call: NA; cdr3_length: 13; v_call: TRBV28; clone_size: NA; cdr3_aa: CASKLRVNTEAFF; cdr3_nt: TGTGCCAGCAAGTTGAGAGTAAACACTGAAGCTTTCTTT
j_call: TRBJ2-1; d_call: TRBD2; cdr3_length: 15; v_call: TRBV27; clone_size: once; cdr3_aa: CASSMTPSGTNEQFF; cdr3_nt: TGTGCCAGCAGTATGACGCCTAGCGGGACCAATGAGCAGTTCTTC
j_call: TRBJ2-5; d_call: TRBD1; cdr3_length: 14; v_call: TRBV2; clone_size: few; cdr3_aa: CASSTQGAGETQYF; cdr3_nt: TGTGCCAGCAGCACACAGGGGGCGGGAGAGACCCAGTACTTC
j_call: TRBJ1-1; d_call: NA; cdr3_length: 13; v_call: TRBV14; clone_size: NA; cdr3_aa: CASFKGGNTEAFF; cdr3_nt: TGTGCCAGCTTCAAAGGGGGAAACACTGAAGCTTTCTTT
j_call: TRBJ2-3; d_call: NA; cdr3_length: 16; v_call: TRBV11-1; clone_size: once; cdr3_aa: CASSFRGASLDDTQYF; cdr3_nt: TGTGCCAGCAGCTTTAGGGGCGCGTCATTAGATGATACGCAGTATTTT
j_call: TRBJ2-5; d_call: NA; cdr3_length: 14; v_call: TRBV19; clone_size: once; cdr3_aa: CASKERPSQETQYF; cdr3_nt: TGTGCCAGTAAAGAGCGGCCGTCCCAAGAGACCCAGTACTTC
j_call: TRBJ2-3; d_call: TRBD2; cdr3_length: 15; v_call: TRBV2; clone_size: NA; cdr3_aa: CASRLASGSTDTQYF; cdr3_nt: TGTGCCAGCAGGCTGGCTAGCGGTTCCACAGATACGCAGTATTTT
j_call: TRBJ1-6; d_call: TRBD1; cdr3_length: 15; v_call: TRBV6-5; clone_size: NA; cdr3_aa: CASIPVQGAQSPLHF; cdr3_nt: TGTGCCAGCATCCCCGTGCAGGGGGCACAGTCACCCCTCCACTTT
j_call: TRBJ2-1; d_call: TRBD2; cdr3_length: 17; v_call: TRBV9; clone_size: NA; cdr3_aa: CASSVPLLAGGPNEQFF; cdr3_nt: TGTGCCAGCAGCGTACCCCTACTAGCGGGGGGACCTAATGAGCAGTTCTTC
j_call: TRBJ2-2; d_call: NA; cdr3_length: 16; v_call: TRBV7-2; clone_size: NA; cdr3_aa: CASSLGRIANTGELFF; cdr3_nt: TGTGCCAGCAGCTTGGGGCGGATCGCGAACACCGGGGAGCTGTTTTTT
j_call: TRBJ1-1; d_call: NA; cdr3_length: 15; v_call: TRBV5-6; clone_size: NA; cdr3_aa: CASSLAMQGNTEAFF; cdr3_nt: TGTGCCAGCAGCTTGGCCATGCAGGGAAACACTGAAGCTTTCTTT
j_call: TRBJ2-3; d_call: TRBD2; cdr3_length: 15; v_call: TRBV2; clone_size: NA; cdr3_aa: CATKRASGRADTQYF; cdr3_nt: TGTGCCACCAAACGGGCTAGCGGGAGGGCCGATACGCAGTATTTT
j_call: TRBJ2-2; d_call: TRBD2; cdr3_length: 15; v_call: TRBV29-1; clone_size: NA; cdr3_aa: CSVPTGLVNTGELFF; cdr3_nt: TGCAGCGTGCCCACGGGACTAGTCAACACCGGGGAGCTGTTTTTT
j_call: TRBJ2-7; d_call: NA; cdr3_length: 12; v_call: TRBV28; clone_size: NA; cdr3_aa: CAISLPGDEQYF; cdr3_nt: TGTGCCATTTCTCTGCCAGGGGACGAGCAGTACTTC
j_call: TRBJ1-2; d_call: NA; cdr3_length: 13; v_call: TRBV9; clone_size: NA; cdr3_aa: CASSPLGEGGYTF; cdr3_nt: TGTGCCAGCAGCCCTCTAGGGGAGGGTGGCTACACCTTC
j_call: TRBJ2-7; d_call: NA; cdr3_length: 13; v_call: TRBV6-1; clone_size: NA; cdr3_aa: CASSEGDVDEQYF; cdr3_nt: TGTGCCAGCAGTGAAGGAGATGTAGACGAGCAGTACTTC
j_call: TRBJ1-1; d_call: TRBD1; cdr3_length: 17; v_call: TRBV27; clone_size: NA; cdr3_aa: CASSLAGTGGGYTEAFF; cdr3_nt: TGTGCCAGCAGTTTGGCCGGGACAGGCGGCGGGTACACTGAAGCTTTCTTT
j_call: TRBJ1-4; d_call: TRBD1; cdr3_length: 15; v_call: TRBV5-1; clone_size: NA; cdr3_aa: CASSLEAGGNEKLFF; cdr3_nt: TGCGCCAGCAGCTTGGAGGCAGGGGGCAATGAAAAACTGTTTTTT
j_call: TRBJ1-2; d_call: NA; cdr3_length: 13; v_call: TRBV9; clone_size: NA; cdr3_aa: CASSASDSYGYTF; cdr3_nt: TGTGCCAGCAGCGCCTCGGACAGCTATGGCTACACCTTC
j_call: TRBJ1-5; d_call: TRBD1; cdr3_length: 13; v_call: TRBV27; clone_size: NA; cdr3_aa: CASGTGGNQPQHF; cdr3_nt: TGTGCCAGCGGGACAGGGGGCAATCAGCCCCAGCATTTT
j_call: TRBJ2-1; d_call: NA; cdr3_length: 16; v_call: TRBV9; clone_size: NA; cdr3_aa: CASSPQARGNYNEQFF; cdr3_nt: TGTGCCAGCAGCCCCCAGGCGAGAGGGAACTACAATGAGCAGTTCTTC
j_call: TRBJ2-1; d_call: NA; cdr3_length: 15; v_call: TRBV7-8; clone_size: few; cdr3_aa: CASSLSLPSYNEQFF; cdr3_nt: TGTGCCAGCAGCTTATCACTCCCGTCCTACAATGAGCAGTTCTTC
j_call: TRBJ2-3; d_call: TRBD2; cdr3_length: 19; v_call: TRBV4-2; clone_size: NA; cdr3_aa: CASSPGMTSGRSGTDTQYF; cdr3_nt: TGTGCCAGCAGCCCGGGAATGACTAGCGGGAGATCTGGCACAGATACGCAGTATTTT
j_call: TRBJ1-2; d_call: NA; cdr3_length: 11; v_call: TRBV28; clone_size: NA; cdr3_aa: CASSQNYGYTF; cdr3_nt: TGTGCCAGCAGCCAGAACTATGGCTACACCTTC
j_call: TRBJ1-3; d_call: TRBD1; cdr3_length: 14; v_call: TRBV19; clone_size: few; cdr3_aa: CASSMDRAGNTIYF; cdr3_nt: TGTGCCAGTAGTATGGACAGGGCTGGAAACACCATATATTTT